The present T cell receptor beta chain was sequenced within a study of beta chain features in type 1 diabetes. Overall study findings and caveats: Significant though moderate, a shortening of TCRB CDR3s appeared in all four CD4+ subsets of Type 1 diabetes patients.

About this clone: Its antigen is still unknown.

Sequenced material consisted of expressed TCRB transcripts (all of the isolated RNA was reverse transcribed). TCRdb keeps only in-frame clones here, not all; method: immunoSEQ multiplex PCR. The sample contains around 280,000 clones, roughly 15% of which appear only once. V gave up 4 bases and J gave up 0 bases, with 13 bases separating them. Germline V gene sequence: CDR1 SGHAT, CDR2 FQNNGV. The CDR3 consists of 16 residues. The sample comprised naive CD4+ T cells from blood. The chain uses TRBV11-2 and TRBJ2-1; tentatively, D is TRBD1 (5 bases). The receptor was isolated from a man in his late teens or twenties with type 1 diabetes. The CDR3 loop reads CASSYWGLSSYNEQFF. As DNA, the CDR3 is TGTGCCAGCAGCTATTGGGGCTTAAGCTCCTACAATGAGCAGTTCTTC.